A single sample gave rise to the 32 T cell receptor beta chains below, sequenced in a study of blood T cell repertoires in COVID-19. Assay: immunoSEQ multiplex PCR; the TCRdb copy retains only in-frame clones and omits some. The repertoire holds roughly 200,000 clones, with about 88% as singletons. Source material: peripheral blood. The receptors come from a man aged 55 to 70 with acute or convalescent COVID-19.

J is TRBJ2-1 and V is TRBV11-3; 7 bases are a match to TRBD1. The germline V gene has CDR1 SGHNT and CDR2 YENEEA. The CDR3 totals 16 residues. Trimming at V came to 5 bases and at J to 5 bases, leaving 12 bases not matched to a gene. CDR3 nucleotides: TGTGCCAGCAGCCAACGGACAGGCACGGTAAACAATGAGCAGTTCTTC. Translating gives CASSQRTGTVNNEQFF.

This clone occurred a few times. The gene calls are TRBV10-1 and TRBJ2-1; 9 bases match TRBD1. The V gene's germline CDR1 is WNHNN and CDR2 SYGVQD (reference sequence). The CDR3 spans 15 residues. V gave up 4 bases and J gave up 7 bases; unmatched junction bases: 8. DNA of the CDR3: TGCGCCAGCAGTGTGCAGCCGGGACAGGGAAATGAGCAGTTCTTC. Translation gives CASSVQPGQGNEQFF.

The chain couples TRBV5-1 to TRBJ1-5; 8 bases map to TRBD1. The length of the CDR3 is 14 residues. After removal of 4 bases from V and 7 bases from J, the junction contained 7 bases not matched to a gene. Germline CDR1 reads SGHRS; CDR2 reads YFSETQ. The CDR3 region is CASSTGQGGQPQHF. CDR3 DNA: TGCGCCAGCAGCACCGGACAGGGAGGGCAGCCCCAGCATTTT.

This sequence joins TRBV7-3 and TRBJ2-7; TRBD1 matches 7 bases. Germline V CDR1 and CDR2: SGHTA, FQGTGA. Trimming at V came to 2 bases and at J to 3 bases, leaving 10 bases not matched to a gene. The CDR3 totals 16 residues. The CDR3: CASSLAPGTAVYEQYF. Written as DNA, the CDR3 is TGTGCCAGCAGCTTAGCCCCCGGGACAGCCGTCTACGAGCAGTACTTC.

DNA for the CDR3: TGTGCCAGCAGGCAGGAGGCTGGGGCCAACGTCCTGACTTTC. Protein sequence: CASRQEAGANVLTF. V gene TRBV3-1 (or the pseudogene TRBV3-2) combines with J gene TRBJ2-6, with TRBD2 as a possible D gene (5 bases). The CDR3 has 14 residues. Trimming took off 6 bases at V and 2 bases at J, with 8 bases between the two ends. From germline, CDR1 is LGHDT and CDR2 YNNKEL (reference sequence).

This clone was observed a single time. The chain recombines TRBV16 with TRBJ2-5; possibly TRBD1 for D (6 bases). The CDR3 runs 12 residues. The V end lost 4 bases, the J end lost 7 bases, and 10 bases lay between the germline ends. Germline V CDR1 and CDR2: KGHSY, FQNENV. The CDR3 region is CASSPSQGTQYF. In DNA form, the CDR3 reads TGTGCCAGCAGCCCATCACAGGGGACCCAGTACTTC.

The table lists this clone with a count of one. The chain is built from TRBV6-2 or TRBV6-3 and TRBJ1-2, with D perhaps TRBD1 (5 bases). Trimming took off 6 bases at V and 4 bases at J, with 18 bases between the two ends. This CDR3 region has 15 residues. In germline, CDR1 is MNHEY, CDR2 SVGEGT. CDR3 loop: CASSSRGGSGYGYTF. In DNA, the CDR3 is TGTGCCAGCAGCTCCCGGGGGGGTTCCGGCTATGGCTACACCTTC.

This clone has only a few counts. This rearrangement joins TRBV2 to TRBJ1-3, with a tentative D call TRBD1 (5 bases). V lost 7 bases and J lost 0, with 13 bases in between. The germline V gene encodes CDR1 SNHLY and CDR2 FYNNEI. CDR3 length: 15 amino acids. The CDR3 spells CASTTGVSSGNTIYF. The CDR3 DNA reads as TGTGCCAGCACCACAGGCGTGAGCTCTGGAAACACCATATATTTT.

The rearrangement joins TRBV5-1 to TRBJ2-5; 9 bases match TRBD1. The V gene end was trimmed by 4 bases and the J gene end by 1 base; junction bases not matched to a gene: 8. This CDR3 is 16 amino acids long. CDR1 SGHRS and CDR2 YFSETQ come from the germline V gene. CDR3 residues: CASSQSPGQGQETQYF. The CDR3 coding sequence is TGCGCCAGCAGCCAATCCCCGGGACAGGGCCAAGAGACCCAGTACTTC.

V and J are TRBV29-1 and TRBJ2-7, with a tentative D call TRBD1 (5 bases). V was cut by 3 bases and J by 2 bases, with 8 bases left in between. The CDR3 covers 12 residues. Germline V CDR1 and CDR2: SQVTM, ANQGSEA. The CDR3 sequence: CSVEQGAYEQYF. In DNA, the CDR3 is TGCAGCGTTGAGCAGGGCGCCTACGAGCAGTACTTC.

J is TRBJ1-3 and V is TRBV6-2 or TRBV6-3; D unresolved. The ends were cut back, 4 bases at V and 3 bases at J, with 16 bases in the middle. The V gene's germline CDR1 is MNHEY and CDR2 SVGEGT. The CDR3 length is 16 residues. The CDR3 spells CASSSGDGGVGNTIYF. The CDR3 coding sequence is TGTGCCAGCAGTTCCGGCGACGGAGGTGTTGGAAACACCATATATTTT.

This clone came up a few times. J is TRBJ1-5 and V is TRBV19; D may be TRBD1 (5 bases). This CDR3 spans 15 amino acids. Germline CDR1 reads LNHDA; CDR2 reads SQIVND (reference sequence). V was cut by 10 bases and J by 8 bases, with 24 bases left in between. Written as DNA, the CDR3 is TGTGCCACCCGGGCGGGACGGGGAGGTATAGAGCCCCAGCATTTT. Translation: CATRAGRGGIEPQHF. Combining the CDR3 with reference TRBV19 and TRBJ1-5 gives the whole variable domain DGGITQSPKYLFRKEGQNVTLSCEQNLNHDAMYWYRQDPGQGLRLIYYSQIVNDFQKGDIAEGYSVSREKKESFPLTVTSAQKNPTAFYLCATRAGRGGIEPQHFGDGTRLSIL.

The chain employs TRBV4-1 and TRBJ2-3, with D maybe TRBD2 (6 bases). The V and J ends lost 3 bases and 5 bases respectively, with 21 bases between them. Germline assignment: CDR1 MGHRA and CDR2 YSYEKL. The CDR3 covers 17 residues. The CDR3: CASSHPDSSAARDTQYF. In DNA form, the CDR3 reads TGCGCCAGCAGCCACCCCGATTCTAGCGCTGCCCGAGATACGCAGTATTTT.

The chain combines TRBV25-1 with TRBJ1-4, with 9 bases that match TRBD1. With V trimmed by 0 bases and J by 8 bases, 10 bases remained unmatched. The germline V gene has CDR1 MGHDK and CDR2 SYGVNS. CDR3 length equals 17 residues. CDR3 sequence: CASSEYPRQGEKEKLFF. Written as DNA, the CDR3 is TGTGCCAGCAGTGAATACCCCCGACAGGGGGAGAAAGAAAAACTGTTTTTT.

V is TRBV9 and J is TRBJ1-2; a weak D match, TRBD1 (5 bases). V lost 4 bases and J 0 bases, leaving 13 bases between the germline ends. Germline V gene lookup returns CDR1 SGDLS and CDR2 YYNGEE. This CDR3 has 15 amino acids. The CDR3 reads CASSPTGWSNYGYTF. The DNA of the CDR3 is TGTGCCAGCAGCCCAACAGGCTGGTCTAACTATGGCTACACCTTC.

The V gene is TRBV2, the J gene TRBJ2-2; 11 bases are shared with TRBD1. Germline CDR1 is SNHLY and CDR2 is FYNNEI. The length of the CDR3 is 15 residues. With 4 bases clipped from V and 4 bases from J, the junction kept 2 bases outside the gene matches. The CDR3 DNA follows: TGTGCCAGCAGTGGTGGGACAGGGGGCACCGGGGAGCTGTTTTTT. This encodes CASSGGTGGTGELFF.

The chain employs TRBV6-1 and TRBJ2-3; maybe TRBD2 (5 bases). Germline V gene sequence: CDR1 MNHNS, CDR2 SASEGT. The CDR3 runs to 14 residues. Deletions cut 0 bases from V and 4 bases from J, with 8 bases between. The CDR3 nucleotides read TGTGCCAGCAGTGAAGCGGCCGGGGCAGATACGCAGTATTTT. It is translated as CASSEAAGADTQYF.

This clone has only one observation. CDR3: CASSLSSVTGELFF. Written as DNA, the CDR3 is TGTGCCAGCAGCTTAAGTTCAGTGACCGGGGAGCTGTTTTTT. This chain uses TRBV7-3 with TRBJ2-2; D unclear. The CDR3 totals 14 residues. The ends were cut back, 1 base at V and 5 bases at J, with 8 bases in the middle. Per the germline V gene, CDR1 is SGHTA and CDR2 is FQGTGA.

This rearrangement joins TRBV11-3 to TRBJ2-7; D is unclear. Germline CDR1 SGHNT, CDR2 YENEEA. This CDR3 has 13 residues. V lost 1 base and J 3 bases, leaving 7 bases between the germline ends. The CDR3 region is CASSLGLFYEQYF. The DNA for the CDR3 is TGTGCCAGCAGCTTAGGGCTTTTCTACGAGCAGTACTTC.

This sequence joins TRBV19 and TRBJ1-2; 8 bases agree with TRBD1. The CDR3 spans 13 residues. From germline, CDR1 is LNHDA and CDR2 SQIVND (reference sequence). CDR3 sequence reads: CATERQGIFGYTF. CDR3 coding DNA: TGTGCTACCGAGAGACAGGGGATTTTTGGCTACACCTTC. Full variable domain (outside the CDR3, taken from reference TRBV19 and TRBJ1-2): DGGITQSPKYLFRKEGQNVTLSCEQNLNHDAMYWYRQDPGQGLRLIYYSQIVNDFQKGDIAEGYSVSREKKESFPLTVTSAQKNPTAFYLCATERQGIFGYTFGSGTRLTVV.

This clone was found once. The CDR3 here is CATGTGGGEQYF. Written as DNA, the CDR3 is TGTGCCACCGGGACAGGGGGTGGCGAGCAGTACTTC. This chain joins TRBV10-3 and TRBJ2-7; 11 bases are a match to TRBD1. Germline lookup yields CDR1 ENHRY and CDR2 SYGVKD. This CDR3 is 12 amino acids long. J was trimmed by 6 bases and V by 10 bases; bases with no gene match: 5.

The chain couples TRBV6-1 to TRBJ1-1, with 8 bases lining up with TRBD1. The germline gives CDR1 MNHNS, CDR2 SASEGT. The CDR3 is 14 amino acids. Trimming at V came to 2 bases and at J to 10 bases, leaving 9 bases not matched to a gene. The CDR3 region is CASSERIAGGLAFF. CDR3 nucleotides: TGTGCCAGCAGTGAAAGGATTGCAGGGGGCTTAGCTTTCTTT.

The V gene is TRBV6-2 or TRBV6-3, the J gene TRBJ1-1, with a possible D match to TRBD1 (5 bases). The V end was cut by 1 base, the J end by 1 base, with 7 bases between. The CDR3 has 14 residues. Germline assignment: CDR1 MNHEY and CDR2 SVGEGT. CDR3 sequence: CASSYWQGNTEAFF. CDR3 coding DNA: TGTGCCAGCAGTTACTGGCAGGGGAACACTGAAGCTTTCTTT.

The V call is TRBV28, the J call TRBJ1-5, with TRBD1 matching over 9 bases. CDR1 and CDR2 from the germline V gene are MDHEN and SYDVKM. J gave up 6 bases and V 6 bases, and 0 bases lay outside the gene matches. This CDR3 is 12 amino acids long. Written as DNA, the CDR3 is TGTGCCAGCAGGACAGGGGGTCAGCCCCAGCATTTT. It encodes CASRTGGQPQHF. The full variable domain, in which reference TRBV28 and TRBJ1-5 provide the parts outside the CDR3, is DVKVTQSSRYLVKRTGEKVFLECVQDMDHENMFWYRQDPGLGLRLIYFSYDVKMKEKGDIPEGYSVSREKKERFSLILESASTNQTSMYLCASRTGGQPQHFGDGTRLSIL.

In nucleotides, the CDR3 is TGTGCCAGCAGTTCCTTTACAGGGACCACTGAAGCTTTCTTT. This encodes CASSSFTGTTEAFF. The rearrangement uses TRBV28 and TRBJ1-1; D may be TRBD1 (6 bases). CDR1 is MDHEN, CDR2 SYDVKM, per germline. The CDR3 has 14 residues. Between the trimmed V and J ends, which lost 4 bases and 4 bases, there was a span of 13 bases.

This chain connects TRBV11-2 to TRBJ1-2; D unclear. CDR3 length: 13 residues. Trimming removed 1 base at V and 8 bases at J, with 11 bases between. The V gene's germline CDR1 is SGHAT and CDR2 FQNNGV. Here the CDR3 DNA reads TGTGCCAGCAGCTTAGGCGGCGCCGGCGGCTACACCTTC. Encoded protein: CASSLGGAGGYTF.

The rearrangement uses TRBV11-2 and TRBJ2-2; D is possibly TRBD2 (6 bases). The length of the CDR3 is 17 residues. CDR1 and CDR2 (germline): SGHAT, FQNNGV. Deletions cut 5 bases from V and 2 bases from J, with 18 bases between. The CDR3 DNA follows: TGTGCCAGCAGCAGATCTAATCTGCGGGATAACACCGGGGAGCTGTTTTTT. Translating it yields CASSRSNLRDNTGELFF.

The chain employs TRBV12-3 or TRBV12-4 and TRBJ1-5; TRBD1 aligns across 7 bases. V dropped 8 bases and J dropped 3; count of bases not matched to a gene: 4. The CDR3 sequence is 13 residues long. The CDR3 coding sequence is TGTGCCAGCTCGGACAGGACCAATCAGCCCCAGCATTTT. Residues: CASSDRTNQPQHF.

This chain joins TRBV5-1 and TRBJ2-5; 7 bases line up with TRBD2. CDR3 length equals 15 residues. CDR1 and CDR2 from the germline V gene are SGHRS and YFSETQ. J lost 5 bases, V lost 1 base, and 8 bases had no gene match. The CDR3 DNA reads as TGCGCCAGCAGCTTGACCCCGGGGGGAGTGGAGACCCAGTACTTC. Translated: CASSLTPGGVETQYF.

The gene calls are TRBV5-1 and TRBJ2-1, with D perhaps TRBD2 (6 bases). Germline-derived CDR1 and CDR2 are SGHRS and YFSETQ. The V gene lost 1 base and the J gene lost 5 bases, with 19 bases spanning the gap. The CDR3 extends over 17 amino acids. In DNA, the CDR3 is TGCGCCAGCAGCTTGTGGGGGGACGATCGGCGACACAATGAGCAGTTCTTC. This encodes CASSLWGDDRRHNEQFF.

The chain links TRBV3-1 (or the pseudogene TRBV3-2) to TRBJ2-6; 9 bases align to TRBD1. V gave up 4 bases and J gave up 1 base; unmatched junction bases: 8. Germline-derived CDR1 and CDR2 are LGHDT and YNNKEL (reference sequence). This CDR3 has 18 amino acids. This CDR3 reads CASSPDRGAFSGANVLTF. The CDR3 nucleotides are TGTGCCAGCAGCCCGGACAGGGGAGCATTTTCTGGGGCCAACGTCCTGACTTTC.

CDR3 bases: TGTGCCAGCAGTGACGGGACTAGTGCCATCTACGAGCAGTACTTC. Amino acids: CASSDGTSAIYEQYF. The chain uses TRBV6-1 and TRBJ2-7; 8 nucleotides align to TRBD2. This CDR3 spans 15 amino acids. V was clipped by 3 bases and J by 3 bases; unmatched bases: 7. The V gene's germline CDR1 is MNHNS and CDR2 SASEGT.